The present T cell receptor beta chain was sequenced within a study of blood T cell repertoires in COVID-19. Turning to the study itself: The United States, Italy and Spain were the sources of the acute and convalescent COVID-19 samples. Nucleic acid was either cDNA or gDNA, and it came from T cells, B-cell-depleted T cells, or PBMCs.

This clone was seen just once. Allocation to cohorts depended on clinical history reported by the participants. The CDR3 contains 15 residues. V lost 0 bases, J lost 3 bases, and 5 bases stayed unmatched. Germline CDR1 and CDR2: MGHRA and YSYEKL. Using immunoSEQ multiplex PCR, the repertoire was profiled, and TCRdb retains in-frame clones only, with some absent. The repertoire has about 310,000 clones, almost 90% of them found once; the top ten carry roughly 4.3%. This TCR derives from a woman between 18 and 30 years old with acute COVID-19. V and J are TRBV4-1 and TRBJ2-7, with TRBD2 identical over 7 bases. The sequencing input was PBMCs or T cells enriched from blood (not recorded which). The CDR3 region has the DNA TGCGCCAGCAGCCAAGAGGCGGGAGTAGGCTACGAGCAGTACTTC. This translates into CASSQEAGVGYEQYF.